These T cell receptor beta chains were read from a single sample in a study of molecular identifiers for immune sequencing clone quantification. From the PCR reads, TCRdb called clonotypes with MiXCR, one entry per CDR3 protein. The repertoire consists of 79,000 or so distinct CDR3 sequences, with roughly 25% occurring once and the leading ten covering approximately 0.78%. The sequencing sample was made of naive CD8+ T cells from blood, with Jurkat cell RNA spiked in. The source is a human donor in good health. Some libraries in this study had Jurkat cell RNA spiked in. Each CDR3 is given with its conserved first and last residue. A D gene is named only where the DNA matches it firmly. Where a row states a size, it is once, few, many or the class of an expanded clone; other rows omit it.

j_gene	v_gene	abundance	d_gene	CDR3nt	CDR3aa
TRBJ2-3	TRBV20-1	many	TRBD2	TGCAGTCCACTTCGGCGGGTCGATAGCGGGGGGCGGGATACGCAGTATTTT	CSPLRRVDSGGRDTQYF
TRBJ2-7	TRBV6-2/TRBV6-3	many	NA	TGTGCCAGCAGTTCCCTAGGTAACGAGCAGTACTTC	CASSSLGNEQYF
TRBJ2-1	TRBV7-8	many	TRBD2	TGTGCCAGCAGCTTAGCGCTTGCAGCGGGGGAGACCTACAATGAGCAGTTCTTC	CASSLALAAGETYNEQFF
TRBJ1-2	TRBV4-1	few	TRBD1	TGCGCCAGCAGCCAAGATAGGGGACAGGGCCGTTTTTCCGAAGGCTACACCTTC	CASSQDRGQGRFSEGYTF
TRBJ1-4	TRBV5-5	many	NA	TGTGCCAGCAGCGGGGACCGAGCCATATTTAATGAAAAACTGTTTTTT	CASSGDRAIFNEKLFF
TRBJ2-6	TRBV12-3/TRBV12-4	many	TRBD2	TGTGCCAGCAGTTTACCGGGGGGTGGAAGTGGGGCCAACGTCCTGACTTTC	CASSLPGGGSGANVLTF
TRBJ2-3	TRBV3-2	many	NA	TGTGCCAGCAGCCAAGGGGCAGATACGCAGTATTTT	CASSQGADTQYF
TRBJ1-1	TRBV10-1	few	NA	TGCGCCAGCAGTGAGTCAAGGGCCGGGACTGAAGCTTTCTTT	CASSESRAGTEAFF
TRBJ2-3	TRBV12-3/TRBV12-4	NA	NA	TGTGCCAGCAGCGAGCTTAAAGATACGCAGTATTTT	CASSELKDTQYF
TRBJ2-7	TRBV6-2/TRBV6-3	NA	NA	TGTGCCAGCAGTTACTCGTTGGGGATTTTAGCGGAGATCTCCTACGAGCAGTACTTC	CASSYSLGILAEISYEQYF
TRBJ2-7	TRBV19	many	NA	TGTGCCAGTAGTATTCGATCGGAAAACTACGAGCAGTACTTC	CASSIRSENYEQYF
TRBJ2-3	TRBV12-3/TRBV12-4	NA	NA	TGTGCCAGCAGTCTCAAGGGGGGGGGCCCCCCCGGTACGCAGTATTTT	CASSLKGGGPPGTQYF